The 26 T cell receptor beta chains below all came from one sample that was sequenced in a study of cytomegalovirus exposure and HLA in healthy donors. The primer mix had 60 Vbeta and 13 Jbeta primers. The repertoire was sequenced with immunoSEQ multiplex PCR; TCRdb's copy has only in-frame clones and lacks some. The sample holds about 93,000 clones, around three fifths seen once. Sequenced: PBMCs. The receptor set was obtained from a boy younger than 18 in good health and CMV-seropositive.

The chain couples TRBV20-1 to TRBJ2-7, with a tentative D call TRBD2 (5 bases). V lost 7 bases and J lost 3, with 10 bases in between. Germline lookup yields CDR1 DFQATT and CDR2 SNEGSKA (reference sequence). This CDR3 is 11 amino acids long. The CDR3 sequence: CSVKRIYEQYF. The CDR3 DNA sequence: TGCAGTGTTAAGCGGATCTACGAGCAGTACTTC.

The chain uses TRBV5-1 and TRBJ1-5; TRBD1 might be the D (5 bases). CDR3 size: 13 residues. Trimming left V 2 bases short and J 5 bases short, with 8 bases between. The V gene's germline CDR1 is SGHRS and CDR2 YFSETQ. The CDR3 sequence is CASSFSTDQPQHF. The CDR3 bases are TGCGCCAGCAGCTTTTCGACAGATCAGCCCCAGCATTTT.

V gene TRBV5-1 combines with J gene TRBJ2-3; tentative D call: TRBD2 (6 bases). V lost 7 bases to trimming and J lost 0 bases, with 12 bases between them. The length of the CDR3 is 14 residues. Germline-derived CDR1 and CDR2 are SGHRS and YFSETQ. The CDR3, as DNA: TGCGCCAGCTACGGGGGATTAAGCACAGATACGCAGTATTTT. Translating it yields CASYGGLSTDTQYF.

The chain joins TRBV30 to TRBJ1-5, with D possibly TRBD1 on 6 matching bases. CDR3 length equals 13 residues. The germline gives CDR1 GTSNPN, CDR2 SVGIG (reference sequence). Trimming took 5 bases from V and 4 from J, leaving 12 bases between them. The CDR3 sequence: CAWAGQGNQPQHF. DNA of the CDR3: TGTGCCTGGGCCGGGCAGGGGAATCAGCCCCAGCATTTT.

The chain carries TRBV5-1 and TRBJ2-5; D perhaps matches TRBD1 (5 bases). The CDR3 totals 15 residues. Between the trimmed V and J ends, which lost 4 bases and 2 bases, there was a span of 15 bases. CDR1 and CDR2 from the germline V gene are SGHRS and YFSETQ. The chain's CDR3 is CASSQGTGVQETQYF. The CDR3 bases are TGCGCCAGCAGCCAGGGAACAGGTGTACAAGAGACCCAGTACTTC.

The table lists this clone with a count of one. The chain is built from TRBV15 and TRBJ2-7; D is unclear. Germline CDR1 LNHNV, CDR2 YYDKDF (reference sequence). V lost 1 base and J 6 bases, leaving 7 bases between the germline ends. The CDR3 consists of 12 residues. The CDR3 spells CATSRGKPEQYF. The CDR3 DNA reads as TGTGCCACCAGCAGAGGCAAGCCCGAGCAGTACTTC. Full variable domain (missing parts from reference TRBV15 and TRBJ2-7): DAMVIQNPRYQVTQFGKPVTLSCSQTLNHNVMYWYQQKSSQAPKLLFHYYDKDFNNEADTPDNFQSRRPNTSFCFLDIRSPGLGDTAMYLCATSRGKPEQYFGPGTRLTVT.

This clone was seen a few times. V and J are TRBV10-1 and TRBJ1-6; no firm D call. V shed 8 bases and J shed 6 bases, with 5 bases lying between them. Germline CDR1 is WNHNN and CDR2 is SYGVQD (reference sequence). The CDR3 loop spans 11 amino acids. CDR3 amino acids: CASLSNSPLHF. The CDR3 nucleotides read TGCGCCAGCCTATCTAATTCACCCCTCCACTTT.

This chain joins TRBV2 and TRBJ1-5; TRBD1 might be the D (5 bases). Germline V gene lookup returns CDR1 SNHLY and CDR2 FYNNEI. Trimming took 7 bases from V and 5 from J, leaving 15 bases between them. The CDR3 extends over 14 amino acids. The CDR3: CASTGTSGDQPQHF. The CDR3 DNA follows: TGTGCCAGCACCGGGACGTCGGGGGATCAGCCCCAGCATTTT.

The chain couples TRBV6-5 to TRBJ2-7, with 7 bases aligning to TRBD2. With 2 bases clipped from V and 5 bases from J, the junction kept 12 bases outside the gene matches. Per germline, CDR1 MNHEY and CDR2 SVGAGI. The CDR3 contains 16 residues. CDR3 amino acids: CASSYGGGSWFHEQYF. CDR3 DNA: TGTGCCAGCAGTTACGGCGGCGGGAGCTGGTTCCACGAGCAGTACTTC.

The gene calls are TRBV18 and TRBJ1-2; TRBD1 agrees at 11 bases. This CDR3 region has 16 residues. Germline-derived CDR1 and CDR2 are KGHSH and LQKENI. J was trimmed by 7 bases and V by 3 bases; bases with no gene match: 10. The CDR3 loop reads CASSPTSDRGLSGYTF. CDR3 DNA: TGTGCCAGCTCACCCACGTCGGACAGGGGGCTGAGTGGCTACACCTTC.

The V call is TRBV6-1, the J call TRBJ1-5; possibly TRBD1 for D (5 bases). V was pared by 8 bases and J by 1 base, with 9 bases between. The CDR3 has 13 residues. The germline CDR1 and CDR2 sequences are MNHNS and SASEGT. The DNA for the CDR3 is TGTGCCAGCGGAGGGGCCAGCAATCAGCCCCAGCATTTT. Translation gives CASGGASNQPQHF.

This sequence joins TRBV5-6 and TRBJ1-1; D call uncertain. Trimming pared 4 bases from V and 5 bases from J, leaving 12 bases between. Germline lookup yields CDR1 SGHDT and CDR2 YYEEEE. The CDR3 covers 13 residues. The CDR3, as DNA: TGTGCCAGCAGCGGCTTGGCCGGGACTGAAGCTTTCTTT. Translation: CASSGLAGTEAFF.

This chain joins TRBV5-8 and TRBJ1-5; possibly TRBD1 for D (6 bases). The CDR3 extends over 15 amino acids. V gave up 5 bases and J gave up 6 bases, with 18 bases separating them. Germline assignment: CDR1 SGHTS and CDR2 YDEGEE. CDR3: CASRMRGSLSQPQHF. DNA of the CDR3: TGTGCCAGCAGGATGAGGGGGAGTTTGAGTCAGCCCCAGCATTTT.

The chain has TRBV28 and TRBJ1-2, with unresolved D. The CDR3 spans 11 residues. V lost 4 bases and J 4 bases, leaving 4 bases between the germline ends. Germline V lookup: CDR1 MDHEN, CDR2 SYDVKM. The CDR3 DNA follows: TGTGCCAGCAGTTCGGTCTATGGCTACACCTTC. This translates into CASSSVYGYTF.

This clone was detected only a few times. The chain employs TRBV29-1 and TRBJ2-3; TRBD2 might be the D (7 bases). The V gene's germline CDR1 is SQVTM and CDR2 ANQGSEA. Trimming took off 1 base at V and 2 bases at J, with 22 bases between the two ends. The CDR3 spans 18 residues. CDR3 DNA: TGCAGCGTTGAAGGCGGAGGGACGGGGGGCCTATACACAGATACGCAGTATTTT. This codes for CSVEGGGTGGLYTDTQYF.

The J gene is TRBJ2-1, the V gene TRBV27, with 7 bases that match TRBD2. The V segment lost 7 bases and the J segment 4 bases; nucleotides outside the gene matches: 13. CDR1 and CDR2 (germline): MNHEY, SMNVEV (reference sequence). CDR3 length equals 16 residues. CDR3 DNA: TGTGCCAGCACACGGGTGGGCGGGAGAAGTTACAATGAGCAGTTCTTC. Translating gives CASTRVGGRSYNEQFF.

This rearrangement joins TRBV5-4 to TRBJ2-2; D uncertain. This CDR3 has 14 amino acids. The germline V and J ends were trimmed by 0 bases and 4 bases, with 7 bases remaining between them. Germline V gene data show CDR1 as SGHNT and CDR2 as YYREEE (reference sequence). The CDR3 is CASSLGQATGELFF. CDR3 in DNA: TGTGCCAGCAGCTTGGGGCAGGCCACCGGGGAGCTGTTTTTT.

The chain employs TRBV5-4 and TRBJ2-5; 9 bases align to TRBD1. CDR3 length: 15 residues. CDR1 is SGHNT and CDR2 is YYREEE in the germline V gene (reference sequence). Trimming took 4 bases from V and 5 from J; bases not matched to a gene: 9. The CDR3 sequence is CASSQGTGLVETQYF. In DNA, the CDR3 is TGTGCCAGCAGCCAAGGGACAGGGTTGGTTGAGACCCAGTACTTC.

The rearrangement links TRBV5-4 to TRBJ2-2, with D tentatively TRBD2 (5 bases). The CDR3 consists of 16 residues. The V gene lost 0 bases and the J gene lost 4 bases, with 13 bases spanning the gap. The germline V gene encodes CDR1 SGHNT and CDR2 YYREEE (reference sequence). The CDR3 DNA sequence: TGTGCCAGCAGCTTGGGGAGGACGGCCCTCACCGGGGAGCTGTTTTTT. Its protein product is CASSLGRTALTGELFF. The full variable domain, rest sourced from reference TRBV5-4 and TRBJ2-2, is ETGVTQSPTHLIKTRGQQVTLRCSSQSGHNTVSWYQQALGQGPQFIFQYYREEENGRGNFPPRFSGLQFPNYSSELNVNALELDDSALYLCASSLGRTALTGELFFGEGSRLTVL.

V gene TRBV27 combines with J gene TRBJ2-3, with D possibly being TRBD1 (6 bases). V gave up 2 bases and J gave up 3 bases, with 9 bases separating them. Germline V gene lookup returns CDR1 MNHEY and CDR2 SMNVEV (reference sequence). CDR3 length: 14 residues. CDR3 amino acids: CASSLEQGTDTQYF. In DNA form, the CDR3 reads TGTGCCAGCAGTTTAGAACAGGGTACAGATACGCAGTATTTT.

The chain uses TRBV4-1 and TRBJ1-3, with D possibly matching TRBD1 (5 bases). The CDR3 runs 16 residues. Germline CDR1 is MGHRA and CDR2 is YSYEKL. The V gene lost 4 bases and the J gene lost 8 bases, with 21 bases spanning the gap. DNA for the CDR3: TGCGCCAGCAGCCTTCAAACTTCGGCGGAGGGACACACCATATATTTT. This encodes CASSLQTSAEGHTIYF.

The gene calls are TRBV2 and TRBJ2-2; the D is unclear. Germline V gene sequence: CDR1 SNHLY, CDR2 FYNNEI. The CDR3 spans 16 residues. V gave up 1 base and J gave up 1 base, with 10 bases separating them. The CDR3: CASSEVQIMNTGELFF. Here the CDR3 DNA reads TGTGCCAGCAGTGAAGTCCAGATTATGAACACCGGGGAGCTGTTTTTT. Full variable domain (missing parts from reference TRBV2 and TRBJ2-2): EPEVTQTPSHQVTQMGQEVILRCVPISNHLYFYWYRQILGQKVEFLVSFYNNEISEKSEIFDDQFSVERPDGSNFTLKIRSTKLEDSAMYFCASSEVQIMNTGELFFGEGSRLTVL.

The chain combines TRBV7-2 with TRBJ2-7; D gene uncertain. The V end was cut by 3 bases, the J end by 0 bases, with 6 bases between. Germline lookup yields CDR1 SGHTA and CDR2 FQGNSA. The CDR3 spans 13 residues. CDR3: CASSFAVSYEQYF. The CDR3 DNA reads TGTGCCAGCAGCTTCGCAGTCTCCTACGAGCAGTACTTC. Full variable domain (rest looked up from reference TRBV7-2 and TRBJ2-7): GAGVSQSPSNKVTEKGKDVELRCDPISGHTALYWYRQSLGQGLEFLIYFQGNSAPDKSGLPSDRFSAERTGGSVSTLTIQRTQQEDSAVYLCASSFAVSYEQYFGPGTRLTVT.

V and J are TRBV14 and TRBJ2-3, with no clear D. The CDR3 spans 15 residues. Trimming took off 7 bases at V and 2 bases at J, with 16 bases between the two ends. Germline V lookup: CDR1 SGHDN, CDR2 FVKESK. The CDR3 loop reads CASNHLGSITDTQYF. DNA for the CDR3: TGTGCCAGCAATCACCTAGGCAGTATCACAGATACGCAGTATTTT.

This clone was observed a few times. The chain combines TRBV30 with TRBJ2-1; no definite D call. The V gene lost 2 bases and the J gene lost 7 bases, with 6 bases spanning the gap. The CDR3 covers 11 residues. Germline V CDR1 and CDR2: GTSNPN, SVGIG (reference sequence). CDR3 loop: CAWSWSNEQFF. In DNA form, the CDR3 reads TGTGCCTGGAGTTGGAGTAATGAGCAGTTCTTC.

The chain carries TRBV19 and TRBJ2-4, with 11 positions matching TRBD2. In germline, CDR1 is LNHDA, CDR2 SQIVND (reference sequence). The V gene end was trimmed by 5 bases and the J gene end by 8 bases; junction bases not matched to a gene: 11. This CDR3 region has 16 residues. The CDR3 sequence: CASSGLAGGPRDIQYF. Written as DNA, the CDR3 is TGTGCCAGTAGTGGGTTAGCGGGGGGGCCCAGGGACATTCAGTACTTC.